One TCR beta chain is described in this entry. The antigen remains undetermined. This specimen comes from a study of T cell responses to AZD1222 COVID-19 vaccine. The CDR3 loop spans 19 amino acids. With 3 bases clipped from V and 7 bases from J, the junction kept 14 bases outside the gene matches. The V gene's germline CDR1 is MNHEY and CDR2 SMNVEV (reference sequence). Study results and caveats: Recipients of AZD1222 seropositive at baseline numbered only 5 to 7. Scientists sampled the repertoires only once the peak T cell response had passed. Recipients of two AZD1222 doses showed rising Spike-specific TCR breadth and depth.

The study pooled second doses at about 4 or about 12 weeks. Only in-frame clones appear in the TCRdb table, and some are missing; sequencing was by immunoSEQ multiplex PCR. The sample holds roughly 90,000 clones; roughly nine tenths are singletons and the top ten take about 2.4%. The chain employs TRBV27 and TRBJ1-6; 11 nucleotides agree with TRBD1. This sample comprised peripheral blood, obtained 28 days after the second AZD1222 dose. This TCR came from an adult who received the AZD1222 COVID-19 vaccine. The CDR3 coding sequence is TGTGCCAGCAGTTTGGGGTGGACAGGGGGCGCCTGGCCAAATTCACCCCTCCACTTT. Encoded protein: CASSLGWTGGAWPNSPLHF.